This T cell receptor beta chain originates from a study of T cell responses to AZD1222 COVID-19 vaccine. Using immunoSEQ multiplex PCR, the repertoire was profiled, and TCRdb retains in-frame clones only, with some absent. The sample has some 130,000 clones, 70% to 90% seen once. Details on this clone: Its target is not known.

Study-level results: A rise in Spike-specific TCR breadth and depth followed two AZD1222 doses.

The TCR comes from an adult who received the MenACWY meningococcal vaccine as a control. The source material was peripheral blood, sampled 28 days after the second dose of the MenACWY control vaccine.

CDR3 sequence reads: CASSLEIGDGYTF. CDR3 DNA sequence: TGCGCCAGCAGCTTGGAGATAGGGGACGGCTACACCTTC. The chain links TRBV5-1 to TRBJ1-2; D perhaps matches TRBD1 (5 bases). The V gene lost 0 bases and the J gene lost 8 bases, with 11 bases spanning the gap. The CDR3 runs 13 residues. From germline, CDR1 is SGHRS and CDR2 YFSETQ.